The 8 T cell receptor beta chains presented below share a single source sample, sequenced in a study of T cell changes during pregnancy in multiple sclerosis (dated by TCRdb to between 2018 and 2021). The library came from the immunoSEQ multiplex PCR assay. TCRdb took over this immuneACCESS table, retaining in-frame rearrangements with V and J assigned. Such tables are incomplete; in checked studies, under half of the missing clones stem from an unresolved V gene, and the remainder is unexplained. This sample gives tens of thousands of clones in total; roughly 90% of them show up just once. Approximately 2.8% of the sample goes to the ten largest clones. The source material was CD8+ T cells from peripheral blood mononuclear cells, sampled before pregnancy. These receptor sequences come from a female donor with multiple sclerosis, enrolled in a pregnancy study.

This clone was found a few times. In nucleotides, the CDR3 is TGTGCCAGCACTGGGGGGAGCACAGATACGCAGTATTTT. Its translation: CASTGGSTDTQYF. The V call is TRBV6-1, the J call TRBJ2-3; D is perhaps TRBD2 (6 bases). The CDR3 is 13 amino acids. The germline V and J ends were trimmed by 7 bases and 0 bases, with 8 bases remaining between them. Germline V lookup: CDR1 MNHNS, CDR2 SASEGT.

The V call is TRBV1, the J call TRBJ1-1. TRBV1 is a pseudogene. CDR3 size: 15 residues. This CDR3 is CTSSQAPRGNTEAFF. As DNA, the CDR3 is TGCACCAGCAGCCAAGCCCCTCGGGGGAACACTGAAGCTTTCTTT.

Judged by abundance, this clone is medium-sized. The chain links TRBV6-4 to TRBJ2-6, with D maybe TRBD2 (6 bases). Germline assignment: CDR1 MRHNA and CDR2 SNTAGT. V was shortened by 0 bases and J by 0 bases, with 6 bases between the two germline ends. This CDR3 contains 16 residues. CDR3 bases: TGTGCCAGCAGTGACTCTAGCGGCTCTGGGGCCAACGTCCTGACTTTC. It yields the protein CASSDSSGSGANVLTF.

For the CDR3, the DNA is TGTGCCAGCAGCCCCACCGGGGGGCGTGACGAGCAGTACTTC. Translation: CASSPTGGRDEQYF. The chain links TRBV4-2 to TRBJ2-7; the D gene is possibly TRBD2 (7 bases). From germline, CDR1 is LGHNA and CDR2 YNFKEQ. The V end lost 4 bases, the J end lost 5 bases, and 15 bases lay between the germline ends. The CDR3 sequence is 14 residues long.

This chain joins TRBV9 and TRBJ2-7; tentatively, D is TRBD2 (6 bases). CDR3 length: 15 amino acids. The germline V gene encodes CDR1 SGDLS and CDR2 YYNGEE. Between the trimmed V and J ends, which lost 2 bases and 0 bases, there was a span of 12 bases. CDR3: CASSVSGFSSYEQYF. The CDR3 DNA reads as TGTGCCAGCAGCGTGAGCGGGTTCAGCTCCTACGAGCAGTACTTC.

This sequence joins TRBV2 and TRBJ2-3; 7 positions match TRBD2. The germline gives CDR1 SNHLY, CDR2 FYNNEI. The length of the CDR3 is 16 residues. V lost 10 bases and J lost 3; bases outside the gene matches: 16. The CDR3 is CANLGRGGMRTDTQYF. The CDR3 region has the DNA TGTGCCAACCTAGGAAGGGGAGGGATGAGAACAGATACGCAGTATTTT.

This sequence joins TRBV15 and TRBJ1-4; the match to TRBD1 covers 8 bases. There are 14 residues in the CDR3. Germline CDR1 is LNHNV and CDR2 is YYDKDF (reference sequence). The V gene end was trimmed by 3 bases and the J gene end by 7 bases; junction bases not matched to a gene: 4. The CDR3 loop reads CATSSVQGGEKLFF. The CDR3 DNA reads as TGTGCCACCAGCAGTGTACAGGGGGGTGAAAAACTGTTTTTT.

This clone occurred a few times. The rearrangement joins TRBV6-7 to TRBJ1-5; D is perhaps TRBD1 (5 bases). TRBV6-7 is known as an ORF, though its function is uncertain. The CDR3 spans 13 residues. V lost 6 bases and J 4 bases, leaving 10 bases between the germline ends. CDR3: CASSGQRNQPQHF. The DNA of the CDR3 is TGTGCCAGCAGCGGACAACGGAATCAGCCCCAGCATTTT.